This T cell receptor beta chain was identified during a study of technical replicates of blood from a few donors listed by TCRdb under 2017. Counted from cysteine to phenylalanine, this CDR3 has 15 amino acids. Kept here is only the CDR3 DNA, which spans 45 bases and is read in frame from base 1. V and J are trimmed by 5 bases and 5 bases, and the gene matches miss 8 bases of the junction. From a lookup of the germline V gene, CDR1 and CDR2 are SNHLY and FYNNEI. To prepare the library, the immunoSEQ multiplex PCR assay was applied. This is the immuneACCESS table as TCRdb keeps it, with only in-frame sequences that have V and J called. A part of the clones is gone; compared with another copy, unresolved V genes explain less than half, and the rest is unexplained. The sample records about 71,000 clones, roughly 97% of which are singletons. The ten largest clonotypes hold 0.2% to 0.25% of the sample.

Worth noting for this clone: Its antigen remains unidentified. No qualities accompany the bases; no much larger clone lies one base away.

The source of this sequence is a human donor in good health. Recombination linked TRBV2 to TRBJ2-7, and TRBD2 matches 11 of the central bases. The sample was T cells isolated from PBMCs. The DNA sequence reads TGTGCCAGCAGTAGTCTAGCGGGAGGTCCTAACGAGCAGTACTTC. This gives the protein CASSSLAGGPNEQYF.